Below are 16 T cell receptor beta chains sequenced from a single sample in a study of T cells in Graves' hyperthyroidism and ophthalmopathy. What was amplified from RNA transcripts were TCR beta CDR3 regions. The HTBI primer set served for first-round RT-PCR of the TCR CDR3. MiXCR, run by TCRdb on the multiplex PCR reads, gives a single entry per CDR3 protein. The sample holds fewer than 650,000 distinct CDR3 sequences, 11% to 15% seen once. Source material: blood. The receptors here all came from a woman aged 40 to 49 with Graves' hyperthyroidism.

This clonotype appeared many times. The V call is TRBV7-9, the J call TRBJ2-7; possibly TRBD1 for D (6 bases). This CDR3 has 15 residues. Germline V gene lookup returns CDR1 SEHNR and CDR2 FQNEAQ (reference sequence). The V end lost 1 base, the J end lost 0 bases, and 10 bases lay between the germline ends. The CDR3 region is CASSLGDIYSYEQYF. In DNA form, the CDR3 reads TGTGCCAGCAGCTTAGGGGACATCTACTCCTACGAGCAGTACTTC.

The V gene is TRBV28, the J gene TRBJ2-7, with a weak D call TRBD2 (5 bases). CDR3 length equals 14 residues. The V gene lost 4 bases and the J gene lost 4 bases, with 14 bases spanning the gap. The germline V gene encodes CDR1 MDHEN and CDR2 SYDVKM. The CDR3 loop is CASSSPGVKYEQYF. In nucleotides, the CDR3 is TGTGCCAGCAGTTCCCCCGGGGTTAAGTACGAGCAGTACTTC.

This clonotype came up many times. This chain connects TRBV27 to TRBJ2-3; 9 bases are a match to TRBD2. The CDR3 sequence is 15 residues long. V dropped 6 bases and J dropped 3; count of bases not matched to a gene: 7. Germline V gives CDR1 MNHEY, CDR2 SMNVEV (reference sequence). CDR3 protein: CASSAEGLATDTQYF. CDR3 DNA sequence: TGTGCCAGCAGCGCCGAGGGACTAGCTACAGATACGCAGTATTTT.

This clonotype was recorded at least ten times. The chain uses TRBV10-3 and TRBJ2-1; 10 nucleotides agree with TRBD1. The germline V gene has CDR1 ENHRY and CDR2 SYGVKD. This CDR3 spans 16 amino acids. V gave up 4 bases and J gave up 9 bases; unmatched junction bases: 12. The CDR3 DNA follows: TGTGCCATCAGTGCGCCCATAGGACAGGGGGGCAGTGAGCAGTTCTTC. This sequence encodes CAISAPIGQGGSEQFF.

This clonotype was seen repeatedly, ten times or more. This sequence joins TRBV7-2 and TRBJ2-6; D gene ambiguous. The V end was cut by 10 bases, the J end by 3 bases, with 22 bases between. The CDR3 has 17 amino acids. Germline V gives CDR1 SGHTA, CDR2 FQGNSA. CDR3 nucleotide sequence: TGTGCCACCACTCATGGCAGGCTCCCTCTTGGGGCCAACGTCCTGACTTTC. Translating gives CATTHGRLPLGANVLTF.

This clonotype was picked up many times. This chain links TRBV7-8 with TRBJ2-3; possible D gene TRBD1, 5 bases. V lost 4 bases and J 7 bases, leaving 18 bases between the germline ends. The CDR3 loop spans 15 amino acids. Germline V gives CDR1 SGHVS, CDR2 FQNEAQ. The CDR3 loop reads CASSSQTVGHNTQYF. The CDR3 DNA sequence: TGTGCCAGCAGCTCCCAGACAGTAGGACACAATACGCAGTATTTT.

This clonotype came up many times. This chain links TRBV30 with TRBJ2-7, with 11 bases fitting TRBD2. The CDR3 extends over 14 amino acids. Trimming at V came to 7 bases and at J to 4 bases, leaving 9 bases not matched to a gene. The germline V gene has CDR1 GTSNPN and CDR2 SVGIG (reference sequence). Here the CDR3 DNA reads TGTGCCTCTGGTGTAGCGGGAGGGAGGTACGAGCAGTACTTC. Translated: CASGVAGGRYEQYF.

At least ten counts were recorded for this clonotype. The rearrangement joins TRBV2 to TRBJ2-5; D gene ambiguous. Germline-derived CDR1 and CDR2 are SNHLY and FYNNEI. V lost 7 bases, J lost 0 bases, and 12 bases lay in between. This CDR3 has 14 amino acids. The CDR3 nucleotides are TGTGCCAGCACCAGAGGAAGGGACCAAGAGACCCAGTACTTC. This translates into CASTRGRDQETQYF.

The rearrangement links TRBV10-2 to TRBJ1-2, with D possibly TRBD1 on 5 matching bases. From germline, CDR1 is WSHSY and CDR2 SAAADI. Deletions cut 9 bases from V and 8 bases from J, with 22 bases between. The CDR3 spans 14 residues. The CDR3 DNA reads TGCGCCAGGACTGACCCTCAGGGATATGGGGGCTACACCTTC. Its protein product is CARTDPQGYGGYTF.

In nucleotides, the CDR3 is TGCGCCAGCAGCCCCGATGGACAGCCTGATCAGCCCCAGCATTTT. The encoded protein is CASSPDGQPDQPQHF. The chain joins TRBV5-1 to TRBJ1-5; D is possibly TRBD1 (6 bases). The V gene lost 4 bases and the J gene lost 5 bases, with 16 bases spanning the gap. CDR3 size: 15 residues. The germline V gene encodes CDR1 SGHRS and CDR2 YFSETQ.

This clonotype was detected a few times. This chain links TRBV3-1 with TRBJ2-2; 7 nucleotides agree with TRBD2. The CDR3 contains 18 residues. CDR1 LGHDT and CDR2 YNNKEL come from the germline V gene (reference sequence). The junction had 11 bases not matched to a gene; V was cut back by 0 bases and J by 4 bases. The CDR3 bases are TGTGCCAGCAGCCAAGATCGGGCTAGCGGCGCCTCCACCGGGGAGCTGTTTTTT. Encoded protein: CASSQDRASGASTGELFF.

This clonotype has a count of ten or more. The V call is TRBV7-8, the J call TRBJ2-5; 9 nucleotides line up with TRBD1. Germline values: CDR1 SGHVS, CDR2 FQNEAQ. There are 15 residues in the CDR3. Losses at the gene ends were 4 bases for V and 3 bases for J; bases not matched to a gene: 6. CDR3 DNA: TGTGCCAGCAGCTCAGTCGGGACAGGGAAAGAGACCCAGTACTTC. Amino acids: CASSSVGTGKETQYF.

This clonotype came up a few times. The V gene is TRBV6-6, the J gene TRBJ2-3; TRBD2 matches 9 bases. V shed 2 bases, J shed 0 bases, and the junction held 12 bases outside the gene matches. Germline V gives CDR1 MNHNY, CDR2 SVGAGI (reference sequence). CDR3 length: 19 residues. CDR3 residues: CASSYGGRTSATSTDTQYF. Here the CDR3 DNA reads TGTGCCAGCAGTTACGGGGGCCGGACTAGCGCGACTAGCACAGATACGCAGTATTTT.

Many counts were recorded for this clonotype. The genes are TRBV13 and TRBJ1-3; TRBD1 might be the D (6 bases). The CDR3 loop spans 15 amino acids. Trimming removed 4 bases from V and 4 bases from J, with 14 bases in between. CDR1 is PRHDT and CDR2 is FYEKMQ in the germline V gene (reference sequence). The CDR3 DNA reads TGTGCCAGCAGCTGGTACAGGGAGCCCGGAAACACCATATATTTT. Protein: CASSWYREPGNTIYF.

This clonotype was seen ten or more times. This sequence joins TRBV11-2 and TRBJ2-5; a possible D gene is TRBD2 (5 bases). CDR1 is SGHAT and CDR2 is FQNNGV in the germline V gene. The ends were cut back, 3 bases at V and 4 bases at J, with 15 bases in the middle. The CDR3 has 15 amino acids. The DNA for the CDR3 is TGTGCCAGCAGCTTCCGGGCCCTAGGAGGAGAGACCCAGTACTTC. Translation: CASSFRALGGETQYF.

Concerning this clonotype: Because it lacks the conserved phenylalanine or tryptophan at the end, this CDR3 is likely a read error. This chain uses TRBV15 with TRBJ1-4; D remains ambiguous. V dropped 0 bases and J dropped 6 bases, with 5 bases sitting between them. The CDR3 is 13 amino acids. Germline V gene lookup returns CDR1 LNHNV and CDR2 YYDKDF (reference sequence). The CDR3 protein is CATSRDLDEKLFI. DNA for the CDR3: TGTGCCACCAGCAGAGATTTGGATGAAAAACTGTTTATT.